These 2 T cell receptor beta chains originate from one sample sequenced in a study of blood T cell repertoires in COVID-19. Some clones are missing from TCRdb's copy, which holds only in-frame ones; the method was immunoSEQ multiplex PCR. This table holds 30,000 to 40,000 clones, 80% to 90% found once. Input material: peripheral blood. These receptors were obtained from a human donor in a cohort sampled during active COVID-19.

This sequence joins TRBV6-6 and TRBJ2-1; 8 bases map to TRBD2. The trim removed 8 bases at V and 0 bases at J, leaving 9 bases unmatched. Germline V CDR1 and CDR2: MNHNY, SVGAGI (reference sequence). The CDR3 extends over 16 amino acids. CDR3 sequence reads: CASCQQRGPSYNEQFF. The CDR3, as DNA: TGTGCCAGCTGTCAGCAGCGGGGGCCCTCCTACAATGAGCAGTTCTTC.

The chain employs TRBV6-6 and TRBJ1-1; 10 nucleotides line up with TRBD1. CDR1 and CDR2 (germline): MNHNY, SVGAGI (reference sequence). V shed 6 bases, J shed 2 bases, and the junction held 6 bases outside the gene matches. The CDR3 extends over 15 amino acids. The CDR3 DNA follows: TGTGCCAGCAGCCGATGGACAGGGGGAAACACTGAAGCTTTCTTT. Encoded protein: CASSRWTGGNTEAFF.